This T cell receptor beta chain was sequenced in a study of memory CD4+ T cells and cytomegalovirus serostatus. Study at large: Of the healthy Belgian adults, several were CMV seropositive and 20 to 30 seronegative.

Overall study results and limits: CD4+ memory repertoires contained about two fifths of the 164 reported CMV TCRbeta sequences.

Original processing notes: Out-of-frame sequences were removed, leaving 2 million or so distinct TCRbeta sequences. Clones were sequenced by immunoSEQ multiplex PCR, and TCRdb holds only the in-frame ones, with some missing. The V and J calls and clone size come from that table; D and trimming were worked out from the DNA. The sample includes 70,000 or so clones, just under 80% seen only once; the top ten take just over 2.5%. Single viable CD3+CD4+CD8-CD45RO+ cells were sorted as the memory CD4+ T cells. Donors' CMV status reflects serum IgG against pp150, pp28, p38, p52. The CDR3 loop spans 16 amino acids. The J segment lost 6 bases and the V segment lost 5 bases, leaving 11 bases of the junction unmatched. Germline CDR1 is SGHVS and CDR2 is FQNEAQ. Concerning this clone: Its target is not known.

The source of this sequence is an adult in good health and CMV-seropositive. The chain links TRBV7-8 to TRBJ2-3, with 10 bases fitting TRBD1. Sequencing was performed on memory CD4+ T cells from blood. This CDR3 reads CASSPRETGGLDTQYF. For the CDR3, the DNA is TGTGCCAGCAGCCCTAGGGAGACAGGGGGCTTGGATACGCAGTATTTT.